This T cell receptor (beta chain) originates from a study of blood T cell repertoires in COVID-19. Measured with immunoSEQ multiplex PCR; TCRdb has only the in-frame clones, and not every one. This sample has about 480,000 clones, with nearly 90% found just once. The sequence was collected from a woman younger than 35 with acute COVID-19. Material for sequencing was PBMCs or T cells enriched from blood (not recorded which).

CDR3 bases: TGTGCCAGCTCACTCTCGGAGGGCAATCAGCCCCAGCATTTT. This translates into CASSLSEGNQPQHF. The V call is TRBV18, the J call TRBJ1-5; D is uncertain. CDR1 is KGHSH, CDR2 LQKENI, per germline. This CDR3 is built from 14 residues. V was shortened by 4 bases and J by 2 bases, with 9 bases between the two germline ends. Looking up the rest from reference TRBV18 and TRBJ1-5 gives the full variable domain: NAGVMQNPRHLVRRRGQEARLRCSPMKGHSHVYWYRQLPEEGLKFMVYLQKENIIDESGMPKERFSAEFPKEGPSILRIQQVVRGDSAAYFCASSLSEGNQPQHFGDGTRLSIL.